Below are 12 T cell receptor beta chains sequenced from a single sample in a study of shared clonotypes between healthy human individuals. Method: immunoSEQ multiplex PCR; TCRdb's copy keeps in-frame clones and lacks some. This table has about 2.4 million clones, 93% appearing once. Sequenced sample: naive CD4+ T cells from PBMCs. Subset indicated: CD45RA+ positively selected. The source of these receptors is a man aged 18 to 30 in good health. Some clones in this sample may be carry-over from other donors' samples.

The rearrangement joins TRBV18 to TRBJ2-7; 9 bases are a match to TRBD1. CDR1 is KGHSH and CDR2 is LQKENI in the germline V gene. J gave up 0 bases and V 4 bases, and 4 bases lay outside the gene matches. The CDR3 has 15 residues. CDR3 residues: CASSLGQGHSYEQYF. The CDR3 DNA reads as TGTGCCAGCTCACTAGGACAGGGGCACTCCTACGAGCAGTACTTC. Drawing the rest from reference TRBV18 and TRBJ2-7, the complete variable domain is NAGVMQNPRHLVRRRGQEARLRCSPMKGHSHVYWYRQLPEEGLKFMVYLQKENIIDESGMPKERFSAEFPKEGPSILRIQQVVRGDSAAYFCASSLGQGHSYEQYFGPGTRLTVT.

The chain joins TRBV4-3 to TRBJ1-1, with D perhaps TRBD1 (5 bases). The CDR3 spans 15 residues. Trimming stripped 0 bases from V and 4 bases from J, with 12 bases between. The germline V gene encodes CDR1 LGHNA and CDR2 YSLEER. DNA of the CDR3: TGCGCCAGCAGCCAAGATCAGAGGAGGGGCACTGAAGCTTTCTTT. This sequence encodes CASSQDQRRGTEAFF.

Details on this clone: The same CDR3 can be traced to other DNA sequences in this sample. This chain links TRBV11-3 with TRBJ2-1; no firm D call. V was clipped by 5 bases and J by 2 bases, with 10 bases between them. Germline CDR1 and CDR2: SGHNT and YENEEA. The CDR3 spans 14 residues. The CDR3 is CASSLGGPYNEQFF. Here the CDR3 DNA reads TGTGCCAGCAGCCTAGGCGGCCCCTACAATGAGCAGTTCTTC.

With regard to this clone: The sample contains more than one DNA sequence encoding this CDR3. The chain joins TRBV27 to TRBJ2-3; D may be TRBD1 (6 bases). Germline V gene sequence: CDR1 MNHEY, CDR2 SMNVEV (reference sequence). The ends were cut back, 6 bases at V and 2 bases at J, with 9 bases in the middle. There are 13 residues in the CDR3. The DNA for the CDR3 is TGTGCCAGCAGAGGACAGTCCACAGATACGCAGTATTTT. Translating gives CASRGQSTDTQYF.

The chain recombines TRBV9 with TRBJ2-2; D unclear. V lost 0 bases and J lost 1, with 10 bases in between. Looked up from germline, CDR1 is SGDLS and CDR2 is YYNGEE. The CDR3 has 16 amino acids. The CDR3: CASSVGWSGNTGELFF. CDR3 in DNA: TGTGCCAGCAGCGTAGGTTGGTCAGGGAACACCGGGGAGCTGTTTTTT.

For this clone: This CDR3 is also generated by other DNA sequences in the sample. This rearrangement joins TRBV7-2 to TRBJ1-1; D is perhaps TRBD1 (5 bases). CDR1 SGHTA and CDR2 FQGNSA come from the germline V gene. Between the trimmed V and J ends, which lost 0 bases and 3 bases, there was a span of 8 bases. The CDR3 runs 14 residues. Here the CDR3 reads CASSLARVDTEAFF. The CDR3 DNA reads TGTGCCAGCAGCTTAGCCAGGGTGGACACTGAAGCTTTCTTT.

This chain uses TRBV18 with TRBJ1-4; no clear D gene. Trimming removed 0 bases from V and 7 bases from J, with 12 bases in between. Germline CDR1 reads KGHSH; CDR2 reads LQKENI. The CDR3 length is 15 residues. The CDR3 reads CASSPPGGVPEKLFF. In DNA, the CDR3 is TGTGCCAGCTCACCACCGGGTGGGGTGCCTGAAAAACTGTTTTTT. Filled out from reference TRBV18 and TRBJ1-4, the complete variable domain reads NAGVMQNPRHLVRRRGQEARLRCSPMKGHSHVYWYRQLPEEGLKFMVYLQKENIIDESGMPKERFSAEFPKEGPSILRIQQVVRGDSAAYFCASSPPGGVPEKLFFGSGTQLSVL.

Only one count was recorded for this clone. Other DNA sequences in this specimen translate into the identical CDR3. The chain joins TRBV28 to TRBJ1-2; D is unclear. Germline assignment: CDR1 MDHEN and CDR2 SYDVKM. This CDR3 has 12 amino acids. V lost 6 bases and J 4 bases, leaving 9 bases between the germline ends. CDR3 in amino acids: CASSPGSYGYTF. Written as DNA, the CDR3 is TGTGCCAGCAGCCCAGGAAGCTATGGCTACACCTTC.

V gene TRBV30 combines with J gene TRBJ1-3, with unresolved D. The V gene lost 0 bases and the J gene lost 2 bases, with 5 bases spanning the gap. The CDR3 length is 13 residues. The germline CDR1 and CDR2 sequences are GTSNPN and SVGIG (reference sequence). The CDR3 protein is CAWSVIAGNTIYF. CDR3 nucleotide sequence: TGTGCCTGGAGTGTAATCGCTGGAAACACCATATATTTT. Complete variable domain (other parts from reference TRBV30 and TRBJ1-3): SQTIHQWPATLVQPVGSPLSLECTVEGTSNPNLYWYRQAAGRGLQLLFYSVGIGQISSEVPQNLSASRPQDRQFILSSKKLLLSDSGFYLCAWSVIAGNTIYFGEGSWLTVV.

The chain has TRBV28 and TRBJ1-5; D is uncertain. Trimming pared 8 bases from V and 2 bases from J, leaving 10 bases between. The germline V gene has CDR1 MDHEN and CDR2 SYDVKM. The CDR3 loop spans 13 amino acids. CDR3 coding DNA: TGTGCCAGCTCTCAAGGAGGCAATCAGCCCCAGCATTTT. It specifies CASSQGGNQPQHF.

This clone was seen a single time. This chain's CDR3 is CASSQGLLNEKLFF. For the CDR3, the DNA is TGCGCCAGCAGCCAGGGACTTCTTAATGAAAAACTGTTTTTT. The chain uses TRBV4-1 and TRBJ1-4; maybe TRBD1 (5 bases). The germline V gene has CDR1 MGHRA and CDR2 YSYEKL. The CDR3 is 14 residues long. V shed 3 bases and J shed 4 bases, with 9 bases lying between them.

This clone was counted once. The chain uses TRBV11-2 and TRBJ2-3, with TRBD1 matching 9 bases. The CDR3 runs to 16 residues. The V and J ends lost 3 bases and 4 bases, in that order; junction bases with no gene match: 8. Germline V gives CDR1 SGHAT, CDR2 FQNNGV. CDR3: CASSFSGQGFADTQYF. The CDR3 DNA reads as TGTGCCAGCAGCTTTTCGGGACAGGGATTTGCAGATACGCAGTATTTT.